These T cell receptor beta chains were read from a single sample in a study of T cell responses to AZD1222 COVID-19 vaccine. This table comes from immunoSEQ multiplex PCR, and its TCRdb copy is limited to in-frame clones, with some not included. The profile shows around 190,000 clones, 85% to 95% of them singletons. Sequencing was performed on peripheral blood, taken 28 days after the second AZD1222 dose. The receptors stem from an adult who received the AZD1222 COVID-19 vaccine. Both conserved end residues are part of each CDR3. D genes are given only for firm matches. A clone size is listed for some rows: how often the clone was seen (once, few, many), or a class if it is expanded.

>.|.|TRBV2|TRBJ1-2
CASRQARWGYTF
TGTGCCAGCAGACAGGCCCGTTGGGGCTACACCTTC
>.|.|TRBV5-1|TRBJ1-1
CASSFSELTEAFF
TGCGCCAGCAGCTTTTCGGAGCTCACTGAAGCTTTCTTT
>.|.|TRBV6-5|TRBJ1-5
CASRLDNQPQHF
TGTGCCAGCAGACTTGACAATCAGCCCCAGCATTTT
>.|.|TRBV5-5|TRBJ1-5
CASSLAYRVGFDSNQPQHF
TGTGCCAGCAGCTTGGCGTACAGGGTGGGTTTCGATAGCAATCAGCCCCAGCATTTT
>.|TRBD1|TRBV28|TRBJ1-2
CASNSVPGQGTNYGYTF
TGTGCCAGCAATTCAGTCCCGGGACAGGGAACTAACTATGGCTACACCTTC
>.|TRBD2|TRBV27|TRBJ2-7
CASSPPERETYEQYF
TGTGCCAGCAGTCCCCCGGAGCGGGAAACCTACGAGCAGTACTTC
>.|TRBD1|TRBV30|TRBJ1-1
CAWSRGLPTEAFF
TGTGCCTGGAGCAGGGGGCTGCCCACTGAAGCTTTCTTT
>.|TRBD1|TRBV27|TRBJ2-7
CASREKGTAHNEQYF
TGTGCCAGCAGGGAGAAGGGGACAGCCCATAACGAGCAGTACTTC
>.|TRBD2|TRBV5-1|TRBJ2-6
CASSLVAGSGANVLTF
TGCGCCAGCAGCTTGGTAGCGGGCTCTGGGGCCAACGTCCTGACTTTC
>.|.|TRBV19|TRBJ1-4
CASSPYLGRKLFF
TGTGCCAGTAGTCCATACTTGGGGAGAAAACTGTTTTTT
>.|TRBD1|TRBV30|TRBJ1-2
CAWTDRGYYGYTF
TGTGCCTGGACTGACAGGGGATACTATGGCTACACCTTC
>.|TRBD2|TRBV29-1|TRBJ2-1
CSVIRLAGGPGNEQFF
TGCAGCGTCATTCGACTAGCGGGAGGGCCGGGAAATGAGCAGTTCTTC
>once|TRBD2|TRBV5-6|TRBJ2-5
CASSLRTSGSMAQYF
TGTGCCAGCAGCTTACGGACTAGCGGGAGTATGGCCCAGTACTTC
>.|.|TRBV30|TRBJ1-1
CAWSVSQNTEAFF
TGTGCCTGGAGTGTAAGCCAGAACACTGAAGCTTTCTTT
>.|.|TRBV5-1|TRBJ1-1
CASSPGAVTGVEAFF
TGCGCCAGCAGCCCCGGGGCAGTGACGGGTGTTGAAGCTTTCTTT
>.|TRBD1|TRBV7-8|TRBJ1-1
CASSSGTGGSTEAFF
TGTGCCAGCAGCTCCGGGACAGGGGGTTCGACTGAAGCTTTCTTT
>once|TRBD2|TRBV6-1|TRBJ2-3
CASSVFKPGLDTDTQYF
TGTGCCAGCAGTGTTTTTAAACCGGGACTAGACACAGATACGCAGTATTTT
>.|TRBD1|TRBV6-5|TRBJ2-1
CASSSFRDRGLNEQFF
TGTGCCAGCAGTTCCTTCCGGGACAGGGGGCTAAATGAGCAGTTCTTC
>.|.|TRBV9|TRBJ2-1
CASSVVTGDSSEQFF
TGTGCCAGCAGCGTAGTGACGGGGGACAGTAGTGAGCAGTTCTTC
>.|.|TRBV5-4|TRBJ1-1
CASSLKEGWATEAFF
TGTGCCAGCAGCTTGAAAGAGGGTTGGGCCACTGAAGCTTTCTTT
>.|TRBD1|TRBV30|TRBJ1-4
CAWSSDRVNEKLFF
TGTGCCTGGAGTTCCGACAGGGTAAATGAAAAACTGTTTTTT
>many|TRBD1|TRBV6-4|TRBJ2-2
CASSTGGDTGELFF
TGTGCCAGCAGTACAGGGGGCGACACCGGGGAGCTGTTTTTT
>.|.|TRBV18|TRBJ1-5
CASSPTQGTSQPQHF
TGTGCCAGCTCACCAACGCAGGGGACTTCGCAGCCCCAGCATTTT
>once|.|TRBV5-4|TRBJ2-1
CASSTGTYNEQFF
TGTGCCAGCAGCACCGGGACCTACAATGAGCAGTTCTTC
>.|.|TRBV12-1|TRBJ2-7
CASSSGVGYEQYF
TGTGCCAGCAGCTCCGGGGTGGGGTACGAGCAGTACTTC
>.|.|TRBV4-3|TRBJ1-3
CASSQAGGAGNTIYF
TGCGCCAGCAGCCAAGCTGGGGGGGCTGGAAACACCATATATTTT
>.|.|TRBV6-2/TRBV6-3|TRBJ1-5
CASSRTGSNQPQHF
TGTGCCAGCAGTCGGACGGGGAGCAATCAGCCCCAGCATTTT
>.|.|TRBV27|TRBJ2-5
CASSPSGGWQETQYF
TGTGCCAGCAGTCCAAGTGGGGGCTGGCAAGAGACCCAGTACTTC
>once|TRBD1|TRBV6-2/TRBV6-3|TRBJ2-1
CASSYGQPRQGPRVGNEQFF
TGTGCCAGCAGTTACGGGCAACCCCGACAGGGCCCTCGCGTGGGCAATGAGCAGTTCTTC
>.|.|TRBV19|TRBJ1-1
CASMKTGLNTEAFF
TGTGCCAGTATGAAGACAGGATTGAACACTGAAGCTTTCTTT
>.|TRBD2|TRBV15|TRBJ2-7
CATSRGTSGSSGYF
TGTGCCACCAGCAGAGGGACTAGCGGGAGTTCTGGGTACTTC
>once|TRBD1|TRBV6-5|TRBJ1-1
CASTFRTGGTEAFF
TGTGCCAGCACGTTTAGGACAGGGGGCACTGAAGCTTTCTTT
>few|.|TRBV15|TRBJ2-7
CATSRDAAGTYEQYF
TGTGCCACCAGCAGAGATGCCGCGGGTACCTACGAGCAGTACTTC
>.|TRBD1|TRBV5-1|TRBJ2-3
CASSLRGTGETDTQYF
TGCGCCAGCAGCTTGAGGGGGACAGGGGAGACAGATACGCAGTATTTT
>.|.|TRBV5-1|TRBJ2-2
CASSLGYGGSANTGELFF
TGCGCCAGCAGCTTGGGGTATGGGGGGTCCGCGAACACCGGGGAGCTGTTTTTT
>.|TRBD1|TRBV5-6|TRBJ1-5
CASSLDRGQPQHF
TGTGCCAGCAGCTTGGACAGGGGACAGCCCCAGCATTTT
>.|.|TRBV7-2|TRBJ2-7
CASSFTGLSSYEQYF
TGTGCCAGCAGCTTTACGGGTTTGAGCTCCTACGAGCAGTACTTC
>.|.|TRBV5-1|TRBJ2-1
CASSGSSSPGNEQFF
TGCGCCAGCAGCGGAAGCAGCTCACCAGGCAATGAGCAGTTCTTC
>once|TRBD1|TRBV27|TRBJ1-2
CASSLFRQGGAFYGYTF
TGTGCCAGCAGTTTATTTCGACAGGGGGGCGCATTCTATGGCTACACCTTC
>once|.|TRBV3-1/TRBV3-2|TRBJ2-2
CASRYGEAGELFF
TGTGCCAGCAGATATGGAGAGGCCGGGGAGCTGTTTTTT